The clone carrying this T cell receptor (beta chain) occurred a few times. The target antigen is unknown. This sample is drawn from a study of T cell repertoires in cytomegalovirus infection. TCRdb re-called the reads with MiXCR, one entry per CDR3 protein. The profile shows almost 90,000 distinct CDR3 sequences, about 29% of them singletons. The CDR3 is 14 residues long. Per germline, CDR1 LNHDA and CDR2 SQIVND (reference sequence). V lost 5 bases and J 5 bases, leaving 16 bases between the germline ends. The rearrangement uses TRBV19 and TRBJ2-7; tentative D call: TRBD2 (6 bases). This clonotype was sampled from a human donor in good health (CMV status not recorded). Some clones in this sample may be carry-over from other donors' samples. Source: CD8+ T cells from cultured PBMCs, taken from culture after CMV antigen stimulation. CDR3 loop: CASSPVDGGNEQYF. The CDR3 DNA follows: TGTGCCAGTAGTCCCGTCGACGGAGGGAACGAGCAGTACTTC.